Listed here is a single T cell receptor beta chain. Antigen: not known. The entry originates in a study of cytomegalovirus exposure and HLA in healthy donors. As for the study in general: The same platform was used for the 100 to 150 validation repertoires and the roughly 680 first-cohort repertoires, a later analysis reported. Study-wide results and caveats: That first-cohort TCR clusters tended to co-occur in the 100 to 150 validation repertoires was found in a later analysis.

Sequencing was performed with immunoSEQ multiplex PCR; in TCRdb, only in-frame clones are kept and a portion is missing. The sample shows roughly 220,000 clones, approximately 83% of them seen only once. Sequenced sample: PBMCs. The origin of this receptor is a woman aged 25 to 39 in good health and CMV-seropositive.

The chain's CDR3 is CASSFNPLADTQYF. In DNA, the CDR3 is TGCGCCAGCAGCTTCAACCCACTAGCAGATACGCAGTATTTT. The V call is TRBV5-1, the J call TRBJ2-3, with D possibly being TRBD2 (5 bases). CDR1 is SGHRS, CDR2 YFSETQ, per germline. Trimming cost V 2 bases and J 4 bases, with 11 bases left between them. The CDR3 extends over 14 amino acids.